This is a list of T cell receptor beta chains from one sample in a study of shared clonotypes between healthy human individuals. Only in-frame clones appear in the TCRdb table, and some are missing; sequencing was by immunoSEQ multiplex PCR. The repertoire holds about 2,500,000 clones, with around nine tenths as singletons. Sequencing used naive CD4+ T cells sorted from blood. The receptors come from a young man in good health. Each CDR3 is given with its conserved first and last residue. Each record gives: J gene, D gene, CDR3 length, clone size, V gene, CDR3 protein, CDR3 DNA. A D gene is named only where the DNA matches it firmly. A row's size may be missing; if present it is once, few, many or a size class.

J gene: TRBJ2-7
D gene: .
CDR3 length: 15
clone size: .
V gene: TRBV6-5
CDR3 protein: CASSYSGLRNYEQYF
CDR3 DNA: TGTGCCAGCAGTTACTCGGGACTGAGGAACTACGAGCAGTACTTC

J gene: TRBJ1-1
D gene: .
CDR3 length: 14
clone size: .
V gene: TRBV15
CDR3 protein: CATTAGGGFTEAFF
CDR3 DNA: TGTGCCACTACAGCAGGAGGAGGTTTCACTGAAGCTTTCTTT

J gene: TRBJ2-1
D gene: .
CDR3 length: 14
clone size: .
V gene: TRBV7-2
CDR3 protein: CASSLSMGSFEQFF
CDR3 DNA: TGTGCCAGCAGCTTATCTATGGGGTCCTTTGAGCAGTTCTTC

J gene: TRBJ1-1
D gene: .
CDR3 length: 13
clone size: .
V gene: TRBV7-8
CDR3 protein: CASSHRMNTEAFF
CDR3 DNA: TGTGCCAGCAGTCATAGGATGAACACTGAAGCTTTCTTT

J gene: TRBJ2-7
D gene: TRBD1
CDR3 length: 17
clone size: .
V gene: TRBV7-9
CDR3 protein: CASSLGRGTGGSYEQYF
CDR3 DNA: TGTGCCAGCAGCTTAGGGCGGGGGACAGGGGGTTCCTACGAGCAGTACTTC

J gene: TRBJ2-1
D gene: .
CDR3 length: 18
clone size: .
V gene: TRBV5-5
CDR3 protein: CASSLVPQGTLTYNEQFF
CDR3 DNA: TGTGCCAGCAGCTTGGTTCCTCAGGGGACTCTGACCTACAATGAGCAGTTCTTC

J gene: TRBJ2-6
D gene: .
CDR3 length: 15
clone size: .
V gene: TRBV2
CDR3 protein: CASSPDRSGANVLTF
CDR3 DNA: TGTGCCAGCAGCCCTGACAGATCTGGGGCCAACGTCCTGACTTTC

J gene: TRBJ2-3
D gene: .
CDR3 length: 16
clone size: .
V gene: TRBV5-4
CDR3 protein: CASSHSTPGGTDTQYF
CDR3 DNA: TGTGCCAGCAGCCACAGTACTCCGGGGGGCACAGATACGCAGTATTTT

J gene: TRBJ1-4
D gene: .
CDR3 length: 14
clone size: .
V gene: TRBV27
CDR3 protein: CAMLQEGTNEKLFF
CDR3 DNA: TGTGCCATGCTACAGGAGGGTACTAATGAAAAACTGTTTTTT

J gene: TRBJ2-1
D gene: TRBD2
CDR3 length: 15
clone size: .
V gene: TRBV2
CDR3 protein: CASHEELAGQTEQFF
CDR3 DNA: TGTGCCAGCCACGAAGAACTAGCGGGACAGACTGAGCAGTTCTTC

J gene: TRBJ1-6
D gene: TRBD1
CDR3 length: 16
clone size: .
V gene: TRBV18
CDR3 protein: CASSPTLRDSSSPLHF
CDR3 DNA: TGTGCCAGCTCACCAACATTAAGGGACAGCTCTTCACCCCTCCACTTT

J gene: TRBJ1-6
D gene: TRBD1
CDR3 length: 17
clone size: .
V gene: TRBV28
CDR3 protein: CASRAPGQGNHNSPLHF
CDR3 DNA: TGTGCCAGCAGAGCACCGGGACAGGGGAATCATAATTCACCCCTCCACTTT

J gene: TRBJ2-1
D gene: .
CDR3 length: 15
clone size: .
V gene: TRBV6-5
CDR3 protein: CASSYNPFLGSEQFF
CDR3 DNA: TGTGCCAGCAGTTACAACCCCTTTTTGGGAAGTGAGCAGTTCTTC

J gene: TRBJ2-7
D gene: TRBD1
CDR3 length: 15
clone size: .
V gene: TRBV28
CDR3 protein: CASSLGDRVSYEQYF
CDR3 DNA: TGTGCCAGCAGTTTAGGGGACAGGGTCTCCTACGAGCAGTACTTC

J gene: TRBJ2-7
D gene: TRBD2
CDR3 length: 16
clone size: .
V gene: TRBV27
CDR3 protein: CASSHTLAGGPIEQYF
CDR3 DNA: TGTGCCAGCAGCCACACGCTAGCGGGGGGGCCGATCGAGCAGTACTTC

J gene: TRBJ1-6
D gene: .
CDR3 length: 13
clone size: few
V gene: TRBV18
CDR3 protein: CASSLNRDSPLHF
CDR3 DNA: TGTGCCAGCTCACTTAACAGAGATTCACCCCTCCACTTT

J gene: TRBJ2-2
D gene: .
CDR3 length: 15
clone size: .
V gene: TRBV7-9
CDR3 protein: CASSRRAVSTGELFF
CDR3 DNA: TGTGCCAGCAGCCGGCGCGCGGTCAGTACCGGGGAGCTGTTTTTT

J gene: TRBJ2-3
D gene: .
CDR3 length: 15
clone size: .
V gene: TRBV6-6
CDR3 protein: CASSYSGLVADTQYF
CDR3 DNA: TGTGCCAGCAGTTACTCTGGGCTTGTGGCAGATACGCAGTATTTT

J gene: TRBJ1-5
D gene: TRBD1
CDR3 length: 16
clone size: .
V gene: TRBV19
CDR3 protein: CASSPEKGQGPQPQHF
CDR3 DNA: TGTGCCAGTAGTCCCGAAAAGGGACAGGGACCCCAGCCCCAGCATTTT

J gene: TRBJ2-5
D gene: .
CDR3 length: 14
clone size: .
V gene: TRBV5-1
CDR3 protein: CASSLGDYQETQYF
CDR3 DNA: TGCGCCAGCAGCTTGGGGGACTACCAAGAGACCCAGTACTTC

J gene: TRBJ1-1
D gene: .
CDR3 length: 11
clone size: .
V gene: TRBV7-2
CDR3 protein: CASTNGPGTFF
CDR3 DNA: TGTGCCAGCACCAACGGGCCGGGGACTTTCTTT

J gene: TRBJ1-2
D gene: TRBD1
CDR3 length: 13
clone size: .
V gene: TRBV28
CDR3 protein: CASSSGTAYGYTF
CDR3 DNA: TGTGCCAGCAGTTCTGGGACAGCCTATGGCTACACCTTC

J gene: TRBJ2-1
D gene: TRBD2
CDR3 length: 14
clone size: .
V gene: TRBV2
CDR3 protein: CARDGTSGKYEQFF
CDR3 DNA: TGTGCCCGAGACGGGACTAGCGGAAAATATGAGCAGTTCTTC

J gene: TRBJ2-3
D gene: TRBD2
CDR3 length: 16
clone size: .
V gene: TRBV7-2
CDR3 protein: CASSLLAGVGTDTQYF
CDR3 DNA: TGTGCCAGCAGCTTATTAGCGGGAGTGGGCACAGATACGCAGTATTTT

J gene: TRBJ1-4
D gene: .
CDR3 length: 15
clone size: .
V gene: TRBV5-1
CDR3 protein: CASSLGRGEGEKLFF
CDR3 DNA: TGCGCCAGCAGCTTGGGGAGGGGAGAGGGTGAAAAACTGTTTTTT

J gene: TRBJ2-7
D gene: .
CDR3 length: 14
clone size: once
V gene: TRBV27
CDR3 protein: CASSPTRNGHEQYF
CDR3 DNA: TGTGCCAGCAGTCCAACTAGGAACGGCCACGAGCAGTACTTC

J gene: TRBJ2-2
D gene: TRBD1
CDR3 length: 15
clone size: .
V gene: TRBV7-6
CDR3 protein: CASSSGTGGIGELFF
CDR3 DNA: TGTGCCAGCAGCTCCGGGACAGGGGGTATCGGGGAGCTGTTTTTT

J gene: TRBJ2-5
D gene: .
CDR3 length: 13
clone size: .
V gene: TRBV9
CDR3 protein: CASSVGIQETQYF
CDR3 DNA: TGTGCCAGCAGCGTAGGAATACAAGAGACCCAGTACTTC

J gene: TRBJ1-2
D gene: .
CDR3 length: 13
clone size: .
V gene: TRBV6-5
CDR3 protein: CASSPRSGYGYTF
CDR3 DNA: TGTGCCAGCAGTCCCCGTTCAGGGTATGGCTACACCTTC

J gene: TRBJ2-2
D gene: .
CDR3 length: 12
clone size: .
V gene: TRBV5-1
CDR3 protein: CASSDPGGELFF
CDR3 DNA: TGCGCCAGCAGCGATCCAGGGGGGGAGCTGTTTTTT

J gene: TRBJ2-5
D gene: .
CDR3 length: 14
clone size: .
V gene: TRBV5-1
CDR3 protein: CASSLRSGQETQYF
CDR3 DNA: TGCGCCAGCAGCTTGAGAAGCGGCCAAGAGACCCAGTACTTC

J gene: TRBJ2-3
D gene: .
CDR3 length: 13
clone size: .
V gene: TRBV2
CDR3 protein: CAGRQDSTDTQYF
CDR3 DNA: TGTGCCGGGAGACAGGATAGCACAGATACGCAGTATTTT

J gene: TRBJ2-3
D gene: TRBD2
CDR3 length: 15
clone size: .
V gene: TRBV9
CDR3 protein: CASSPSGRGTDTQYF
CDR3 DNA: TGTGCCAGCAGCCCAAGCGGGAGGGGAACAGATACGCAGTATTTT

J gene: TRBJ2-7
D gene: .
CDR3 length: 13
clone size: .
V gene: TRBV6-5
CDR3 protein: CASSFTRSYEQYF
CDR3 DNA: TGTGCCAGCAGTTTTACCCGCTCCTACGAGCAGTACTTC

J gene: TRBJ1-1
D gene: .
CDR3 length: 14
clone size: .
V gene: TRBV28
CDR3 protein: CASSLRLLNTEAFF
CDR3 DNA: TGTGCCAGCAGTTTAAGGCTGCTGAACACTGAAGCTTTCTTT

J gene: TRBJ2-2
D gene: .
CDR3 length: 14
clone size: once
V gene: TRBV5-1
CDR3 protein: CASSLIPTAGELFF
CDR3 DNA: TGCGCCAGCAGCTTGATTCCTACCGCCGGGGAGCTGTTTTTT

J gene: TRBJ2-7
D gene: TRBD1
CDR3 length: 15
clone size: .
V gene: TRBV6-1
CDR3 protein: CASSEPGTGRYEQYF
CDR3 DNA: TGTGCCAGCAGTGAACCCGGGACAGGTCGTTACGAGCAGTACTTC

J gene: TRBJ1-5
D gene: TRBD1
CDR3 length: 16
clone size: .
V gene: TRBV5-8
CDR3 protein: CASRRTGTGVGQPQHF
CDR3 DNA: TGTGCCAGCAGACGGACCGGGACAGGGGTAGGACAGCCCCAGCATTTT

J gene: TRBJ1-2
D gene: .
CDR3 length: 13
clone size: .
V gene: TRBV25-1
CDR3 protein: CASSDRQRGGYTF
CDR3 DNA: TGTGCCAGCAGTGACAGGCAAAGAGGTGGCTACACCTTC

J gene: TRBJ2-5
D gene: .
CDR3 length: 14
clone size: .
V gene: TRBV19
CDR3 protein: CASSTDPNLETQYF
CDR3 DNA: TGTGCCAGTAGTACGGACCCGAACTTGGAGACCCAGTACTTC

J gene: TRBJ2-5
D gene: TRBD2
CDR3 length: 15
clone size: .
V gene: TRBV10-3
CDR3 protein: CAISGRLAGEETQYF
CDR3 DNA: TGTGCCATCAGCGGTAGGCTAGCGGGAGAAGAGACCCAGTACTTC

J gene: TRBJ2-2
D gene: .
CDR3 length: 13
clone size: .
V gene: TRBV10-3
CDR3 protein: CAISDGVNGELFF
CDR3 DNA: TGTGCCATCAGTGACGGGGTGAACGGGGAGCTGTTTTTT

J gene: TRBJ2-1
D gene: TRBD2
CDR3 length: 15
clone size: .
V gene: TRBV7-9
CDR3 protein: CASSFSGVTMNEQFF
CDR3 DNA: TGTGCCAGCAGCTTTAGCGGGGTCACAATGAATGAGCAGTTCTTC

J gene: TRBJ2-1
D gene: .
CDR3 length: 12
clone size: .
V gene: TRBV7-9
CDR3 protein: CASSSADNEQFF
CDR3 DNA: TGTGCCAGCAGCTCTGCCGACAATGAGCAGTTCTTC

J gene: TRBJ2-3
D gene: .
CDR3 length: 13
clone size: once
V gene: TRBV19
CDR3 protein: CASSRATLDTQYF
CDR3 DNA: TGTGCCAGTAGTAGGGCAACCCTAGATACGCAGTATTTT

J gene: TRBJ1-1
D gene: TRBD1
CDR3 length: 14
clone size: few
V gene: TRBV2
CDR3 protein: CASSRQGWNTEAFF
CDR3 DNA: TGTGCCAGCAGCCGACAGGGGTGGAACACTGAAGCTTTCTTT

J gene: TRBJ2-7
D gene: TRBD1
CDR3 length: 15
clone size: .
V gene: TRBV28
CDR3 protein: CASSPPTGESYEQYF
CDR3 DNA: TGTGCCAGCAGCCCTCCGACAGGGGAATCCTACGAGCAGTACTTC